This is a list of T cell receptor beta chains from one sample in a study of cytomegalovirus exposure and HLA in healthy donors. The assay was immunoSEQ multiplex PCR, and TCRdb's table has in-frame clones only and misses some. The repertoire consists of about 190,000 clones, with under 80% occurring once and the leading ten covering over 4%. Sequenced input: PBMCs. The receptors shown here come from a man aged 25-45 years in good health and CMV-seropositive. CDR3s leave out the opening cysteine and the closing phenylalanine or tryptophan.

CDR3: ASSVVTGTVVYNEQF; V: TRBV9; J: TRBJ2-1
CDR3: ASSPKGLAYEQY; V: TRBV18; J: TRBJ2-7
CDR3: ACGTGGADTQY; V: TRBV30; J: TRBJ2-3
CDR3: ASSFHGATNEKLF; V: TRBV27; J: TRBJ1-4
CDR3: ASSAAGSGANVLT; V: TRBV5-4; J: TRBJ2-6
CDR3: ASSQDMWASGRASSYNEQF; V: TRBV4-3; J: TRBJ2-1
CDR3: ASSVGSSGAGDTQY; V: TRBV9; J: TRBJ2-3
CDR3: ATSWGGSNTGELF; V: TRBV6-1; J: TRBJ2-2
CDR3: ASSYSSAGELF; V: TRBV6-5; J: TRBJ2-2
CDR3: ASSSRGNSGQGAYEQY; V: TRBV7-2; J: TRBJ2-7
CDR3: ASRHRANGVEKLF; V: TRBV7-2; J: TRBJ1-4
CDR3: ASSSPQVSGADTQY; V: TRBV27; J: TRBJ2-3
CDR3: ASSQDGQGNTEAF; V: TRBV4-3; J: TRBJ1-1
CDR3: ASSYGQGGTQY; V: TRBV27; J: TRBJ2-5
CDR3: ASGRGGTPYGYT; V: TRBV28; J: TRBJ1-2
CDR3: ASSRTTDYNEQF; V: TRBV5-1; J: TRBJ2-1
CDR3: ASSPGVLQETQY; V: TRBV2; J: TRBJ2-5
CDR3: ASSLGQGLNQPQH; V: TRBV5-6; J: TRBJ1-5
CDR3: ASSLGGIPPRGELF; V: TRBV7-2; J: TRBJ2-2
CDR3: ASSLVGGGSGANVLT; V: TRBV5-8; J: TRBJ2-6
CDR3: ASSQRNGYT; V: TRBV7-2; J: TRBJ1-2
CDR3: ASSPLYEQF; V: TRBV7-2; J: TRBJ2-1
CDR3: ASAPQVQNNVLT; V: TRBV6-5; J: TRBJ2-6
CDR3: ASSMRGQTLSEKLF; V: TRBV27; J: TRBJ1-4
CDR3: ASRSGGKDEAF; V: TRBV28; J: TRBJ1-1
CDR3: ASSESTSGGAVISNEQF; V: TRBV6-4; J: TRBJ2-1
CDR3: ASSLKGPGQRETEAF; V: TRBV7-8; J: TRBJ1-1
CDR3: ASGSPGTSKIYEQY; V: TRBV12-5; J: TRBJ2-7